This T cell receptor (beta chain) was captured by sequencing in a study of blood T cell repertoires in COVID-19. CDR3 size: 13 residues. V was trimmed by 7 bases and J by 13 bases, leaving 22 bases between them. Germline V CDR1 and CDR2: SGHAT, FQNNGV. Assay used: immunoSEQ multiplex PCR; TCRdb lists only in-frame clones, some missing. The sample lists roughly 160,000 clones, more than 85% occurring once. The chain employs TRBV11-2 and TRBJ2-5; TRBD2 is a possible D gene (6 bases). The TCR originated in a man aged 50-60 years with acute or convalescent COVID-19. Sequenced: peripheral blood. This CDR3 is CASNSGPGDGLYF. The CDR3 coding sequence is TGTGCCAGCAATTCGGGCCCGGGGGACGGGCTGTACTTC.